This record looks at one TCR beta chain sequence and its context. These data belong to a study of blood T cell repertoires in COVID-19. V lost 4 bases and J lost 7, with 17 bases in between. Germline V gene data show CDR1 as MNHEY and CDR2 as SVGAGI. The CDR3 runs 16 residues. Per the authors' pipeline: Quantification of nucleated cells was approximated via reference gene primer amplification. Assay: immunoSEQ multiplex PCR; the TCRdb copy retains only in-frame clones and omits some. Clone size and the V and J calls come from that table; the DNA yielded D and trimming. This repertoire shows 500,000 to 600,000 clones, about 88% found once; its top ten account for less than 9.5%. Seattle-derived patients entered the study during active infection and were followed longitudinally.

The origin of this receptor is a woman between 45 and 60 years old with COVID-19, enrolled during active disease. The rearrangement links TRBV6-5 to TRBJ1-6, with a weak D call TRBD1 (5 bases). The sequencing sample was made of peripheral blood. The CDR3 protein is CASSLNAGGNNSPLHF. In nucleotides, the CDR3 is TGTGCCAGCAGTTTAAACGCGGGGGGGAACAATTCACCCCTCCACTTT.